The subject of this entry is one T cell receptor beta chain. Its antigen remains undetermined. No quality values exist for individual bases; no much larger clone is one base distant. Library construction relied on the immunoSEQ multiplex PCR assay. The multiplex PCR relied on a mix of 60 forward primers for TCR Vbeta segments and 13 reverse primers for TCR Jbeta segments. Amplification of the CDR3 region of rearranged TCR beta genes was performed with a multiplex PCR assay on genomic DNA. The amplified TCR beta libraries were sequenced on the Illumina HiSeq System as 87-base-pair reads. The study's processing was this. In a later analysis, tens of millions of unique TCR beta chains were counted across the roughly 610 repertoires, and around 11 million of these chains were shared by at least two donors. Raw reads were error-corrected and collapsed into unique sequences with a nearest-neighbor algorithm that merged closely related sequences to remove PCR and sequencing errors. To assign V, D and J gene segments, CDR3 sequences were aligned to IMGT reference sequences. For a sequence to be retained, at least a six-nucleotide match to both a V gene segment and a J gene segment was required. Rearrangements were classified as productive when the CDR3 lacked stop codons and remained in frame with V and J, and all other rearrangements were classified as non-productive. CDR3 was defined by IMGT convention, running from the second conserved V-encoded cysteine to the conserved J-encoded phenylalanine. The earlier analysis of 500 to 750 of the donors excluded any sequence lacking an unambiguous match to a single V gene segment. An earlier analysis of approximately 590 of the donors called V segments functional above 56.7% productive rearrangements and segregating when the between-donor standard deviation exceeded 5%. To diagnose cytomegalovirus status from the catalog of TCR beta chain sequences, a statistical classification framework was built. V and J gene assignment, in a later analysis, came from comparing TCR nucleotide sequences with IMGT/GENE-DB human TR gene sequences. Using the TCRdist pipeline, a later analysis assigned CDR3 sequences along with most-parsimonious VDJ recombination scenarios. In a later analysis, each TCR beta chain was defined by its CDR3 amino acid sequence together with its V-gene family, and reads lacking a unique V-gene family were excluded. A later analysis removed roughly 590 highly shared, low-generation-probability nucleotide sequences to deal with suspected cross-contamination and a sequencing artifact. In a later analysis, a clonal expansion index for each public chain was calculated from normalized within-repertoire ranks of inferred template counts. In a later analysis, generation probabilities were computed using a VDJ recombination model fitted to out-of-frame rearrangements, and the results were checked against IGoR. In a later analysis, TCR-TCR, TCR-HLA and TCR-CMV co-occurrence was scored with hypergeometric tests, and a repertoire-size bias correction was applied to TCR pairs. To estimate false discovery rates, a later analysis permuted the HLA or CMV assignments 20 times. In a later analysis, co-occurring TCRs were grouped using DBSCAN, with TCRdist sequence similarity added in when clustering inside HLA-allele-positive subsets. For co-occurrence clustering, repertoires with fewer than 30,000 or more than 120,000 public chains were excluded, along with a handful of repertoires with anomalous nucleotide sharing. TCRdb stores this immuneACCESS table with in-frame sequences only. Part of the clones is absent; in the studies checked, under half of the shortfall reflects unresolved V genes, and no reason is known for the rest. V and J calls and clone size come straight from that table; D and trimming were deduced from the DNA. Recorded for this sample are 150,000 or so clones; roughly four fifths of them occurred a single time. Jointly, the top ten make up 3.2% of the sample.

In total, 666 healthy bone marrow donors made up the cohort. At the time of sampling, all cohort members were nominally healthy, though unrecorded immune exposures were likely present. The donor was CMV seropositive and belonged to the group of about 290 seropositive cohort members. Each donor provided a peripheral blood sample, and peripheral blood mononuclear cells were used for TCR beta sequencing. Genomic DNA extraction from the blood cell samples was performed with the Qiagen DNeasy Blood Extraction Kit. The record originates from a study of cytomegalovirus exposure and HLA in healthy donors (dated by TCRdb to 2016 to 2017). In terms of the full investigation: In an earlier analysis of several hundred of the donors, under 300 Gb of sequence data and just under 120 million unique TCR beta sequences from some 170 million T cells were reported. An early release that covered roughly 600 HLA-typed donors contained around 300 gigabases of sequencing data and 65 million to 100 million unique TCR sequences. Of the roughly 400 genotyped donors, approximately 81% were placed in the genetic ancestry cluster associated with self-reported Caucasian donors. The study aimed to test whether signatures of past pathogen exposure could be identified by cataloging public T cell receptors. The study profiled the T cell repertoires of hundreds of subjects by immunosequencing and related them to cytomegalovirus serostatus. A separate validation cohort of roughly 130 different subjects was used in addition to the roughly 640-subject first cohort. To predict cytomegalovirus infection status, the study brought together high-throughput TCR immunosequencing, statistical association of individual TCRs with disease status, and machine learning. A later analysis re-analyzed previously published TCR beta repertoires from roughly 600 donors and added high-resolution HLA genotyping to study TCR occurrence patterns. Rather than using new phenotypic data, the later analysis identified candidate immune exposures from TCR beta sequences and from how often those sequences occurred across donors. To decide whether each TCR beta V gene segment behaved as functional or pseudogenic, an earlier analysis of approximately 620 of the donors relied on high-throughput TCR beta sequencing. Donor age, sex, ethnicity and CMV serostatus were collected together with the repertoire data. A later genetic analysis took genome-wide SNP genotypes for about 65% of the 666 donors and used that subset as a discovery cohort. Every discovery cohort repertoire had been produced on one sequencing platform. Both class I and class II loci were covered by HLA typing, at four-digit resolution. Typing coverage varied by locus: roughly 629-630 donors for A, B, C, DRB1 and DQB1; roughly 560 for DQA1; more than 600 for DPA1; roughly 450 for DPB1. Because of strong linkage in the cohort, five DR-DQ haplotypes were treated as single units for association and clustering. Among a few hundred genotyped donors of the cohort, an average of roughly 240,000 unique TCR beta nucleotide sequences were sequenced per donor, about a sixth of them non-productive. What the authors observed across the whole study: According to a later genetic analysis, donors in an Asian-associated ancestry cluster had fewer N-insertions in productive TCRs than the approximately 650-donor mean. Assigning TCR associations to individual alleles was difficult when HLA alleles, especially DR and DQ, strongly co-occurred. The authors suggested that the approach could potentially be extended to other disease states and immunological phenotypes. The classifier was reported to diagnose cytomegalovirus status with high specificity and sensitivity in both the original and validation cohorts. A cluster of highly shared sequence variants was judged likely to be a technical artifact of the sequencing pipeline. A later analysis found that TCR association rates varied across HLA loci, with DRB1 alleles showing the most associated TCRs and HLA-C alleles the fewest. Sequencing depth was assumed to be roughly uniform across donors in the presence/absence analyses, though that assumption may not hold. A later analysis found that most CMV-associated TCR beta chains appeared HLA-restricted, with HLA associations seemingly driven largely by CMV exposure. A later analysis associated 16,951 TCR beta sequences with specific HLA alleles at a false discovery rate of 0.05. In a later analysis, several top co-occurrence clusters were reported to appear linked to parvovirus B19, influenza, CMV and Epstein-Barr virus. HLA typing was unavailable for some donors at each locus, so association tests used only the typed subset. The study gave a list of more than 150 TCR beta chains associated with cytomegalovirus. In a later analysis, HLA-associated TCR beta chains showed more clonal expansion and lower generation probabilities than non-associated chains that were equally common. Seventeen rarely observed V segments, including chromosome 9 orphons, were excluded from the earlier analysis of just under 600 of the donors because counts were too low. For the cohort, immune exposure information was limited to CMV serostatus. The cohort was sequenced for TCR beta chains only, and without alpha or paired-chain data the features that could be detected were limited. While some public TCRs were present in many individuals, most TCR sequences turned up only very rarely across donors. An association between a missense DCLRE1C variant and V-gene and J-gene trimming of TCR beta chains was found in a later genetic analysis and replicated in an independent cohort. In vitro tests confirmed that a few of the cytomegalovirus-associated TCR beta chains recognize cytomegalovirus antigens. A further reported finding was that TCR beta sequences accurately predicted the HLA-A and HLA-B alleles for most subjects in the first cohort. In an earlier analysis of 500 to 650 of the donors, most TCR beta V segments appeared in productive rearrangements about 87% or about 30% of the time, broadly matching IMGT annotations. Linkage disequilibrium might explain the correlated functional status among segregating V segments, but an unknown experimental factor could not be ruled out.

This receptor was obtained from a man between 18 and 29 years old in good health and CMV-seropositive. The sequenced sample was PBMCs.

The DNA is TGTGCCAGCAGCCCCGGGACTAGGCCCAATGAGCAGTTCTTC. Its protein is CASSPGTRPNEQFF. The chain couples TRBV5-4 to TRBJ2-1; the junction holds 8 bases that match TRBD2. From its cysteine to its phenylalanine, the CDR3 spans 14 amino acids. Only CDR3 DNA remains: 42 bases, in frame from the first base. CDR1 and CDR2, per the germline V gene (reference sequence), are SGHNT and YYREEE. V and J are trimmed by 4 bases and 6 bases, and the gene matches miss 6 bases of the junction.